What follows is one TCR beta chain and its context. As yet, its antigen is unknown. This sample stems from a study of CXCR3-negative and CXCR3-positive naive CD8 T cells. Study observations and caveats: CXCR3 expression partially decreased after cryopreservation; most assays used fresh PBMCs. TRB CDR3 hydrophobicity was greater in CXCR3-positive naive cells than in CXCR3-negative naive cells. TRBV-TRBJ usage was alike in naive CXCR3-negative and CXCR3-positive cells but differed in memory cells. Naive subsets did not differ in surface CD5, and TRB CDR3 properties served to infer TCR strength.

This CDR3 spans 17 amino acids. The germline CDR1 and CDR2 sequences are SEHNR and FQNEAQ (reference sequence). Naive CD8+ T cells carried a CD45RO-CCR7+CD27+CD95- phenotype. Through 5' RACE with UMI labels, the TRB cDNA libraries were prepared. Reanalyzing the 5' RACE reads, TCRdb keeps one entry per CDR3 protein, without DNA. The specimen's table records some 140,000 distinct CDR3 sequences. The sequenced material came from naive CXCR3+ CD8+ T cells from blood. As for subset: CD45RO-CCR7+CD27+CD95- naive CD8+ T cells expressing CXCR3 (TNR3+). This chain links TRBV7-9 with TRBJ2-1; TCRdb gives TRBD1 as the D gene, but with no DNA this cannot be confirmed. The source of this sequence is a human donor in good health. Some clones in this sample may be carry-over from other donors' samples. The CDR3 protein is CASSPGAGQGDYNEQFF.